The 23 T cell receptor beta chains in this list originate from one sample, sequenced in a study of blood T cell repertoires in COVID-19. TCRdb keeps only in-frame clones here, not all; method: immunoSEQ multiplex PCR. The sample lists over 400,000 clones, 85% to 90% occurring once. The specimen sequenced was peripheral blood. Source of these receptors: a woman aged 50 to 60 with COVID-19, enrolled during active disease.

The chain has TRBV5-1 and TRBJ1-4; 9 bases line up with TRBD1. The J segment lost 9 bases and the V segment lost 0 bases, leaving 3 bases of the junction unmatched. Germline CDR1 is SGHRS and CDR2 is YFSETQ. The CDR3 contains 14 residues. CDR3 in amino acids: CASSLVDRGKKLFF. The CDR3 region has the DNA TGCGCCAGCAGCTTGGTGGACAGGGGAAAAAAACTGTTTTTT.

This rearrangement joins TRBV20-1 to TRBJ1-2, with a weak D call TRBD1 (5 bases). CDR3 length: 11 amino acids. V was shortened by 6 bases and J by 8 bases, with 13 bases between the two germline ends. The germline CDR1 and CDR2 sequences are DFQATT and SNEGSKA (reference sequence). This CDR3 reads CSAGGPHGYTF. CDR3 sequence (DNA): TGCAGTGCCGGGGGACCTCACGGCTACACCTTC.

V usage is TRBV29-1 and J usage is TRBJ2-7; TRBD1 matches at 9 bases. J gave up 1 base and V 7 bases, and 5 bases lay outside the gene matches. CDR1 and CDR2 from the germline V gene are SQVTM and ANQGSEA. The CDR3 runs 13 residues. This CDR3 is CSAGQGHSYEQYF. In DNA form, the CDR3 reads TGCAGCGCGGGACAGGGACATTCCTACGAGCAGTACTTC.

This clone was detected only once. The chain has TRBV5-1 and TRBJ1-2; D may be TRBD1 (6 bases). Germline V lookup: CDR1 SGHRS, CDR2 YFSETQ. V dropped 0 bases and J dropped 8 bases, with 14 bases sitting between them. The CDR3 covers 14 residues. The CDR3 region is CASSLGLTGEGYTF. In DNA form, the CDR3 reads TGCGCCAGCAGCTTGGGTCTGACAGGAGAAGGCTACACCTTC.

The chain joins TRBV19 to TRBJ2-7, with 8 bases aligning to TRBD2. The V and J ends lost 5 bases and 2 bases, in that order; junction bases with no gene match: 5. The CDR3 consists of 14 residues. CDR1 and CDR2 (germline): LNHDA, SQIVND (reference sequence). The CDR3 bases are TGTGCCAGTAGTGCGGGACTAGATACCTACGAGCAGTACTTC. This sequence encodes CASSAGLDTYEQYF.

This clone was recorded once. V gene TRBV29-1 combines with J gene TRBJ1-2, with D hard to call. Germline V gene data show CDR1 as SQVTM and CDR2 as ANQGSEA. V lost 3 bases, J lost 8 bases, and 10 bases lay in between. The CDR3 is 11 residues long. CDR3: CSVDARGGYTF. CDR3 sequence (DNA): TGCAGCGTTGACGCACGCGGGGGCTACACCTTC.

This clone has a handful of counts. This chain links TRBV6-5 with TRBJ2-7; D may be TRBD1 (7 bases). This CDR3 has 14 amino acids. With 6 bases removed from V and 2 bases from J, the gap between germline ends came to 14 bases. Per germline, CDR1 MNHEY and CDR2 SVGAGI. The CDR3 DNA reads TGTGCCAGCAGAATGGCAGGGGGGACCTACGAGCAGTACTTC. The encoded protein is CASRMAGGTYEQYF.

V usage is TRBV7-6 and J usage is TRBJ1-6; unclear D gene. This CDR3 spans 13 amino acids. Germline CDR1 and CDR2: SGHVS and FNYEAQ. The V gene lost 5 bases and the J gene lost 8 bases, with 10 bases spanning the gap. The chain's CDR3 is CASSIDKDSPLHF. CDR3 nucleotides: TGTGCCAGCAGCATCGACAAAGATTCACCCCTCCACTTT.

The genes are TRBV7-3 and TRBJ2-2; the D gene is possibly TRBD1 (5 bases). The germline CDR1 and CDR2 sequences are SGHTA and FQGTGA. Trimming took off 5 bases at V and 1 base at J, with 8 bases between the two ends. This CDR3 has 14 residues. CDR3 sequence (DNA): TGTGCCAGCAGCGCCGGACAGAACACCGGGGAGCTGTTTTTT. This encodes CASSAGQNTGELFF.

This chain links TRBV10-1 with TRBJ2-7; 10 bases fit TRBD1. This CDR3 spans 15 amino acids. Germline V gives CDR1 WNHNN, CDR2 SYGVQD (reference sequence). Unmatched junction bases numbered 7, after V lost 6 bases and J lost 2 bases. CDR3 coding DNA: TGCGCCAGCAGCCTCGGGACAGGGGCAACCTACGAGCAGTACTTC. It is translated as CASSLGTGATYEQYF.

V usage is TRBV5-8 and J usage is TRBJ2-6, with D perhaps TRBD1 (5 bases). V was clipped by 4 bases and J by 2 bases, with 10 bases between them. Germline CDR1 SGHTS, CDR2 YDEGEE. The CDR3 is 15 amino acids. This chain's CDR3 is CASSPRGTGANVLTF. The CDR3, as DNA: TGTGCCAGCAGCCCAAGGGGAACTGGGGCCAACGTCCTGACTTTC.

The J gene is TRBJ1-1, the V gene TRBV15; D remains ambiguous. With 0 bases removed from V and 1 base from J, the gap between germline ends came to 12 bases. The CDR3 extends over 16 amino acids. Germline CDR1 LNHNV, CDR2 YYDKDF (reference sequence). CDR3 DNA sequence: TGTGCCACCAGCAGAGATCTACCCCCTTCGAACACTGAAGCTTTCTTT. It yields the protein CATSRDLPPSNTEAFF.

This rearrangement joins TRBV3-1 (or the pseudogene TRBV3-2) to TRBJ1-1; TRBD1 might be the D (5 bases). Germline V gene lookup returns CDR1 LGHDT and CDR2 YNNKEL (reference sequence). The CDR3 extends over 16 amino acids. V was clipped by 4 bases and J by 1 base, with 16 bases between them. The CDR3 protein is CASSPPGQATNTEAFF. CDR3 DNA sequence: TGTGCCAGCAGCCCCCCCGGACAAGCCACGAACACTGAAGCTTTCTTT.

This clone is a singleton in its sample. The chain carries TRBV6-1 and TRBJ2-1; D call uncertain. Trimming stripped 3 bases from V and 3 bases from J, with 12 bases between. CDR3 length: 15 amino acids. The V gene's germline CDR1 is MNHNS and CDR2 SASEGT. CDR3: CASSERRISYNEQFF. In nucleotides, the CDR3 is TGTGCCAGCAGTGAGAGGCGCATCAGCTACAATGAGCAGTTCTTC.

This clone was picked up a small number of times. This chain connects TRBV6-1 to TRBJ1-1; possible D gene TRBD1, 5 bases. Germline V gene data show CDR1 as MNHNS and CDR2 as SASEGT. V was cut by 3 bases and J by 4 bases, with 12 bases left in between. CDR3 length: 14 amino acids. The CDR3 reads CASSEAGMGTEAFF. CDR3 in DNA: TGTGCCAGCAGTGAGGCAGGGATGGGCACTGAAGCTTTCTTT.

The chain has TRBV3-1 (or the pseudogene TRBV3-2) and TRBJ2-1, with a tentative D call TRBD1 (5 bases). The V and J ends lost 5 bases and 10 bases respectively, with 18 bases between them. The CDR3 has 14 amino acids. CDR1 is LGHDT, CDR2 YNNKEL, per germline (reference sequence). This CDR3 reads CASSWGTIQVEQFF. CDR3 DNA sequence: TGTGCCAGCAGCTGGGGCACTATACAGGTAGAGCAGTTCTTC.

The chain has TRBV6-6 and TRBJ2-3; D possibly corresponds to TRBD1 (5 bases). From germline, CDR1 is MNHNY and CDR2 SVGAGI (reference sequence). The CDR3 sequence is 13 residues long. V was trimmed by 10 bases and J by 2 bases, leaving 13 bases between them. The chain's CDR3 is CATSNRNTDTQYF. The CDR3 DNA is TGTGCCACCTCAAACAGGAACACAGATACGCAGTATTTT.

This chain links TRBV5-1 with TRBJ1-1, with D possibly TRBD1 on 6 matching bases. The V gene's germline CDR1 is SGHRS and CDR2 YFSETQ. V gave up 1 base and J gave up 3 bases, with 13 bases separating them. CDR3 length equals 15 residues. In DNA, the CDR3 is TGCGCCAGCAGCTTGAAGGGGGTCTATGACACTGAAGCTTTCTTT. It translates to CASSLKGVYDTEAFF.

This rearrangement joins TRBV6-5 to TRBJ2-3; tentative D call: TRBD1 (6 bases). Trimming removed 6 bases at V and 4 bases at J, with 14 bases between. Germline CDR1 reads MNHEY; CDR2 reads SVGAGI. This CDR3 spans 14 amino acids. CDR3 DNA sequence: TGTGCCAGCAGGGTGGGACAAGCATCAGATACGCAGTATTTT. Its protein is CASRVGQASDTQYF.

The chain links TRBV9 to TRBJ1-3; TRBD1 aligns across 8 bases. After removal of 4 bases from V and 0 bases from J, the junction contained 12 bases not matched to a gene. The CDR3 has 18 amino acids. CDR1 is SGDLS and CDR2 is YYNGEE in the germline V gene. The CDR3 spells CASSPPTGEEISGNTIYF. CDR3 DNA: TGTGCCAGCAGCCCCCCGACAGGGGAAGAGATCTCTGGAAACACCATATATTTT. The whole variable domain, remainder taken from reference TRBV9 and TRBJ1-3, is DSGVTQTPKHLITATGQRVTLRCSPRSGDLSVYWYQQSLDQGLQFLIQYYNGEERAKGNILERFSAQQFPDLHSELNLSSLELGDSALYFCASSPPTGEEISGNTIYFGEGSWLTVV.

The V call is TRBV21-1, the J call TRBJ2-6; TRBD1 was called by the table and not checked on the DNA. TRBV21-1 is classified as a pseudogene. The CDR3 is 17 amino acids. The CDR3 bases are TGTGCCAGCAGCAAATGTCAGGGTAACGCCGGGGCCAACGTCCTGACTTTC. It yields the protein CASSKCQGNAGANVLTF.

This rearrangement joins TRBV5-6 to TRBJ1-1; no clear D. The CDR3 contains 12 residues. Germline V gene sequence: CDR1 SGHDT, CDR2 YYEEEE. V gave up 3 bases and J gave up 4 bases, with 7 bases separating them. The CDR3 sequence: CASSSAGTEAFF. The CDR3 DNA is TGTGCCAGCAGCTCTGCCGGCACTGAAGCTTTCTTT.

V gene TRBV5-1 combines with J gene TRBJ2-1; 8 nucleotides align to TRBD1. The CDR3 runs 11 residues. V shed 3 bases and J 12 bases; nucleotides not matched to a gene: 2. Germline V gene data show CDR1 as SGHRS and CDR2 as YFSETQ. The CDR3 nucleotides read TGCGCCAGCAGCTCCGGGACAGGGCAGTTCTTC. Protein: CASSSGTGQFF. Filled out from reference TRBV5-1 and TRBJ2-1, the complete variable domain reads KAGVTQTPRYLIKTRGQQVTLSCSPISGHRSVSWYQQTPGQGLQFLFEYFSETQRNKGNFPGRFSGRQFSNSRSEMNVSTLELGDSALYLCASSSGTGQFFGPGTRLTVL.